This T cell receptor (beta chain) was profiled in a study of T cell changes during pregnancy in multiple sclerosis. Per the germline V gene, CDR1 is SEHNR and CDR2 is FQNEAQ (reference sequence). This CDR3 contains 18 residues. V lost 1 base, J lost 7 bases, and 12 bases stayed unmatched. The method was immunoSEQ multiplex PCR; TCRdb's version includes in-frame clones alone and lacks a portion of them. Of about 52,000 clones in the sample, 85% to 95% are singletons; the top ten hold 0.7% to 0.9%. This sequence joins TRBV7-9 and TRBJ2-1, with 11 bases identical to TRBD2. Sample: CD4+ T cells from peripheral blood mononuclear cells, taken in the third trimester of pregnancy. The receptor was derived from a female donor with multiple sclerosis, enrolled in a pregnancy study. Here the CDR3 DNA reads TGTGCCAGCAGCTTAGGAGCGCTAGCGGGGGGTACCGGGAATGAGCAGTTCTTC. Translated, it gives CASSLGALAGGTGNEQFF. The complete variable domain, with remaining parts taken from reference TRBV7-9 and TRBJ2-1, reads DTGVSQNPRHKITKRGQNVTFRCDPISEHNRLYWYRQTLGQGPEFLTYFQNEAQLEKSRLLSDRFSAERPKGSFSTLEIQRTEQGDSAMYLCASSLGALAGGTGNEQFFGPGTRLTVL.